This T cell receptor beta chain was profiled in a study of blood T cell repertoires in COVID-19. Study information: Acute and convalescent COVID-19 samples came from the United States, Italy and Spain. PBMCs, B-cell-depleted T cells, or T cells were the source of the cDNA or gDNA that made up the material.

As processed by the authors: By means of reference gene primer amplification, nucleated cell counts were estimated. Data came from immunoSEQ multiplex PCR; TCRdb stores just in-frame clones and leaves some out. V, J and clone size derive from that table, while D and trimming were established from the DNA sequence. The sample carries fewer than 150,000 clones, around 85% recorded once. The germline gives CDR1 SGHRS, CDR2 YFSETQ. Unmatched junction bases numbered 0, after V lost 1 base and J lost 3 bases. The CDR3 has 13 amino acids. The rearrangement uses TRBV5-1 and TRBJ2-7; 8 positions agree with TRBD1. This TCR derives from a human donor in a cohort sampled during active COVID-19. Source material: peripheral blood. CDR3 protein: CASSLTGGYEQYF. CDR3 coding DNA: TGCGCCAGCAGCTTGACAGGGGGCTACGAGCAGTACTTC.